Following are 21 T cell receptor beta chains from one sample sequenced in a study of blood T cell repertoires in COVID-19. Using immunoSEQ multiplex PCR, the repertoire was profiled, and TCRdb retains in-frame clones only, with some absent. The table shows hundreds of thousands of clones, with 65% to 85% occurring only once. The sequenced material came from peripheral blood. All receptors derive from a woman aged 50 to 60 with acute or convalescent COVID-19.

DNA for the CDR3: TGCAGTGCTGGACAGGGCAATGAGCAGTTCTTC. This encodes CSAGQGNEQFF. The J gene is TRBJ2-1, the V gene TRBV20-1; 8 bases fit TRBD1. Germline V gene sequence: CDR1 DFQATT, CDR2 SNEGSKA (reference sequence). V lost 5 bases to trimming and J lost 6 bases; unmatched junction nucleotides: 0. This CDR3 contains 11 residues.

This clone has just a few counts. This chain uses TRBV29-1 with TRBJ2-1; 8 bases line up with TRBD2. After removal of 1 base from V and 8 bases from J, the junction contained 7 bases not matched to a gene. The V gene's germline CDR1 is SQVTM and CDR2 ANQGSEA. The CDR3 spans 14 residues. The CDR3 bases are TGCAGCGTTGAAGGAAGCGGGAGTGTCGATGAGCAGTTCTTC. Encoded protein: CSVEGSGSVDEQFF.

CDR3 in amino acids: CASSLAGGSSKETQYF. In nucleotides, the CDR3 is TGTGCCAGCAGCTTGGCCGGCGGGAGTTCGAAAGAGACCCAGTACTTC. V gene TRBV5-4 combines with J gene TRBJ2-5; the match to TRBD2 covers 7 bases. The CDR3 spans 16 residues. From germline, CDR1 is SGHNT and CDR2 YYREEE (reference sequence). V trimming: 0 bases; J trimming: 3 bases; junction bases outside the gene matches: 8.

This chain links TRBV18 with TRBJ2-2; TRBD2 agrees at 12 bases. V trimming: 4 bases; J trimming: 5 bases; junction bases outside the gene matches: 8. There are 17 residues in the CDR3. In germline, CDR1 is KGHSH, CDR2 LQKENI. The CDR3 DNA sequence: TGTGCCAGCTCACACCGACTAGCGGGAGATGGTACCGGGGAGCTGTTTTTT. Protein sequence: CASSHRLAGDGTGELFF.

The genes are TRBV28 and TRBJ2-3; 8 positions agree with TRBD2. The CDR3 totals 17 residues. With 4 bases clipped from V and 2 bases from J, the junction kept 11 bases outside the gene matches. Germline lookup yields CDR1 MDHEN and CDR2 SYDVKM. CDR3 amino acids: CASSSVEASGYTDTQYF. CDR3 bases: TGTGCCAGCAGTTCCGTCGAGGCTAGCGGGTACACAGATACGCAGTATTTT.

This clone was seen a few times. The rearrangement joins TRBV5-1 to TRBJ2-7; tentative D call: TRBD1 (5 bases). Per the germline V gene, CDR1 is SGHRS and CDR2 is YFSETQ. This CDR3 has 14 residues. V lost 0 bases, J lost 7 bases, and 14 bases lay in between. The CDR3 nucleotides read TGCGCCAGCAGCTTGGTCGCGACAGATAGGGAGCAGTACTTC. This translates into CASSLVATDREQYF. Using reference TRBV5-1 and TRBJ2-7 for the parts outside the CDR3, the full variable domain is KAGVTQTPRYLIKTRGQQVTLSCSPISGHRSVSWYQQTPGQGLQFLFEYFSETQRNKGNFPGRFSGRQFSNSRSEMNVSTLELGDSALYLCASSLVATDREQYFGPGTRLTVT.

The CDR3, as DNA: TGTGCCACCAGCAGAAAAACCGGGACTAGCGGCTACGAGCAGTACTTC. It translates to CATSRKTGTSGYEQYF. The gene calls are TRBV15 and TRBJ2-7; 11 bases agree with TRBD2. V lost 2 bases to trimming and J lost 3 bases; unmatched junction nucleotides: 6. Looked up from germline, CDR1 is LNHNV and CDR2 is YYDKDF (reference sequence). CDR3 length equals 16 residues.

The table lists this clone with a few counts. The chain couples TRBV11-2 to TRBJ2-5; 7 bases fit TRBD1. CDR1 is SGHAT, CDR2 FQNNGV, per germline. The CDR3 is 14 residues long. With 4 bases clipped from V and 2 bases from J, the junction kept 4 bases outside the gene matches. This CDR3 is CASSSRRGQETQYF. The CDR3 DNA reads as TGTGCCAGCAGCTCACGCAGGGGGCAAGAGACCCAGTACTTC.

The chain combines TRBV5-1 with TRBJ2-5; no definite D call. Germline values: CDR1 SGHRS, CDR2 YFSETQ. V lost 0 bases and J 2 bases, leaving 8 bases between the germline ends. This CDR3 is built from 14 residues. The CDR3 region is CASSLGLLQETQYF. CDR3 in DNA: TGCGCCAGCAGCTTGGGACTTCTACAAGAGACCCAGTACTTC.

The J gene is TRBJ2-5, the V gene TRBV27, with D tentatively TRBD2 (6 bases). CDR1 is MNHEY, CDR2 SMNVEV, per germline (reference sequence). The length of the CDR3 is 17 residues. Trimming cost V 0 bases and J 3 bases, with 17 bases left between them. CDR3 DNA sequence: TGTGCCAGCAGTTTATCGGGAGCTGTTGGACTAAAAGAGACCCAGTACTTC. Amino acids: CASSLSGAVGLKETQYF.

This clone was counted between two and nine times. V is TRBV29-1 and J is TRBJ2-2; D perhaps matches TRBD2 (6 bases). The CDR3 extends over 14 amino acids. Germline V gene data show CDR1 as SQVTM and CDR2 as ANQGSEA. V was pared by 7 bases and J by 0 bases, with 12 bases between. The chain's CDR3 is CSGSDYPNTGELFF. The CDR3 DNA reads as TGCAGCGGATCGGACTACCCGAACACCGGGGAGCTGTTTTTT.

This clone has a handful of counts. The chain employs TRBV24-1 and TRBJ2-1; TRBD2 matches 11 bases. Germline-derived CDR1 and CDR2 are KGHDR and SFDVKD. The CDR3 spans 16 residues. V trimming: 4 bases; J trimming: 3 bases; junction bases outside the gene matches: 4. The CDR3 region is CATSDHLAGGYNEQFF. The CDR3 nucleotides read TGTGCCACCAGTGACCATCTAGCGGGAGGCTACAATGAGCAGTTCTTC.

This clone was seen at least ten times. CDR3 DNA: TGCAGCGTTGTAGGAGGGATGGGTGTAGATGAGCAGTTCTTC. Amino acids: CSVVGGMGVDEQFF. V gene TRBV29-1 combines with J gene TRBJ2-1; weak D call: TRBD2 (6 bases). This CDR3 has 14 amino acids. Germline values: CDR1 SQVTM, CDR2 ANQGSEA. Trimming took off 4 bases at V and 8 bases at J, with 18 bases between the two ends.

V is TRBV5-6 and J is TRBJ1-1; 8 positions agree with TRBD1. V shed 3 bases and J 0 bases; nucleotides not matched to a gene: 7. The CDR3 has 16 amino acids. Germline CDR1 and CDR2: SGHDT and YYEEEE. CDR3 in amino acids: CASSYGQGGVNTEAFF. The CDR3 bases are TGTGCCAGCAGCTATGGACAGGGAGGGGTGAACACTGAAGCTTTCTTT.

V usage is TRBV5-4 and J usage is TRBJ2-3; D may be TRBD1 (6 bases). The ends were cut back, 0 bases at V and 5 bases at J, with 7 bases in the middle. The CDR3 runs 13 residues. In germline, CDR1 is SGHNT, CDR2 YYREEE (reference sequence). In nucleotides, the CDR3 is TGTGCCAGCAGCTTGGAGGGGGTAGATACGCAGTATTTT. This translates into CASSLEGVDTQYF.

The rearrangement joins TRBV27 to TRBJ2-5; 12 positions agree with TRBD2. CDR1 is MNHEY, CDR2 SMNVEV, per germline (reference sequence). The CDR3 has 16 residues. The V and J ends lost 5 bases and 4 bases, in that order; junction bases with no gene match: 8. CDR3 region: CASSPTSGGRRETQYF. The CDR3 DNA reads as TGTGCCAGCAGTCCCACTAGCGGGGGGCGTCGAGAGACCCAGTACTTC.

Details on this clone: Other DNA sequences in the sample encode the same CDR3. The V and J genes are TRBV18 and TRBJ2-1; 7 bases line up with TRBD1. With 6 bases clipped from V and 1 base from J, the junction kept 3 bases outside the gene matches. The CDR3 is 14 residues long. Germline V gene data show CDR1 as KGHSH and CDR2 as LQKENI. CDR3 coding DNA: TGTGCCAGCTCCCCGGGACAGTCCTACAATGAGCAGTTCTTC. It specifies CASSPGQSYNEQFF.

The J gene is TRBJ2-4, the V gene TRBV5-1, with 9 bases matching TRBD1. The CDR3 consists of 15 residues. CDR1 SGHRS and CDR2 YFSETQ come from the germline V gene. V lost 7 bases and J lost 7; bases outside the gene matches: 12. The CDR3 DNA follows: TGCGCCAGCTCAATCCCGGGACAGGGCCGGAACATTCAGTACTTC. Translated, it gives CASSIPGQGRNIQYF.

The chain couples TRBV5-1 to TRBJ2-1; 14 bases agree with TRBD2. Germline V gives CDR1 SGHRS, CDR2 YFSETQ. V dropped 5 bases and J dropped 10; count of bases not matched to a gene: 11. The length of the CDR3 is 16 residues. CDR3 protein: CASRPPGLAGENEQFF. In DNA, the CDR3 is TGCGCCAGCAGACCTCCGGGACTAGCGGGAGAAAACGAGCAGTTCTTC.

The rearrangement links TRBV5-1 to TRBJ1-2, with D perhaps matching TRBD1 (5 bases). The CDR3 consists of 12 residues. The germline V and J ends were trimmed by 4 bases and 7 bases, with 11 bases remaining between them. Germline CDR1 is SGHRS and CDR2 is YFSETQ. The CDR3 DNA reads TGCGCCAGCAGCCCCTCCGGGGGTGGCTACACCTTC. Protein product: CASSPSGGGYTF.

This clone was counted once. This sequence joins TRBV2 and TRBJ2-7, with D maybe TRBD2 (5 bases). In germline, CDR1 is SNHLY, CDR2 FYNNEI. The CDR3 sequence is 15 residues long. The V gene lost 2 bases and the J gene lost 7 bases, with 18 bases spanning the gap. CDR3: CASSETGVSGIEQYF. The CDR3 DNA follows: TGTGCCAGCAGTGAAACCGGTGTGTCGGGAATAGAGCAGTACTTC.